This entry concerns a single T cell receptor (beta chain). Random-hexamer reverse transcription was applied to 0.5 to 1 ug RNA. MiXCR, run by TCRdb on the immunoSEQ multiplex PCR reads, gives a single entry per CDR3 protein. The table records about 240,000 distinct CDR3 sequences, 96% of them present only once. These data are taken from a study of CD8 T cells in Susac syndrome. Looking at the study overall: Patients with Susac syndrome had blood drawn and were at that point therapy-naive, on corticosteroids, or on intravenous immunoglobulin alone.

High-throughput TCR beta sequencing covered peripheral CD8+ and CD4+ T cells. Negative magnetic isolation gave CD8+ and CD4+ cells; FACS enriched CD8+ TEMRA. The CDR3 spans 14 residues. Trimming cost V 7 bases and J 4 bases, with 16 bases left between them. CDR1 and CDR2 from the germline V gene are LNHNV and YYDKDF (reference sequence). This clonotype originated in a human donor with Susac syndrome. The specimen sequenced was CD4+ T cells from PBMCs. This sequence joins TRBV15 and TRBJ1-1; possible D gene TRBD1, 5 bases. DNA of the CDR3: TGTGCCACCACCACGGGGGGATGGGGCACTGAAGCTTTCTTT. Amino acid sequence: CATTTGGWGTEAFF.